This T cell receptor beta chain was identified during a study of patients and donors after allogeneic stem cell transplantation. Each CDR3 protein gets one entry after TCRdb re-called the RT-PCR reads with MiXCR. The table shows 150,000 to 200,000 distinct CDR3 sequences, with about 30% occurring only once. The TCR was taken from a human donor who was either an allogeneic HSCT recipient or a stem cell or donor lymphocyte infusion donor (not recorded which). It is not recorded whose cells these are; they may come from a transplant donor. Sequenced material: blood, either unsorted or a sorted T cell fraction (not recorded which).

The CDR3 nucleotides read TGTGCCAGCACCCACCGGGGCAATCCTTACGAGCAGTACTTC. It specifies CASTHRGNPYEQYF. The chain links TRBV6-6 to TRBJ2-7, with D possibly being TRBD1 or TRBD2 (5 bases each). This CDR3 contains 14 residues. Germline loops: CDR1 MNHNY, CDR2 SVGAGI (reference sequence). V was clipped by 7 bases and J by 4 bases, with 17 bases between them.